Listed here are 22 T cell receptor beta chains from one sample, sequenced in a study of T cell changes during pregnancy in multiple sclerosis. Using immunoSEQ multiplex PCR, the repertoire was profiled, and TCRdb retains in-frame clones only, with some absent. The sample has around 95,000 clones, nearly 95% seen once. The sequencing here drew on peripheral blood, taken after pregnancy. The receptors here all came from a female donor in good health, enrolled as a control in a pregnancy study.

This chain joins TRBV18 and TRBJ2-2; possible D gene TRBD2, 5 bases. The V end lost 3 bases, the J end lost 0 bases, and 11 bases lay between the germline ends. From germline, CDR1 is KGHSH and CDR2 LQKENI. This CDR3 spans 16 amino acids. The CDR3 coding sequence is TGTGCCAGCTCACCCCTCCTAGCCTCGAACACCGGGGAGCTGTTTTTT. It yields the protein CASSPLLASNTGELFF. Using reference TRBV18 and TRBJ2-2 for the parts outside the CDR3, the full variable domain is NAGVMQNPRHLVRRRGQEARLRCSPMKGHSHVYWYRQLPEEGLKFMVYLQKENIIDESGMPKERFSAEFPKEGPSILRIQQVVRGDSAAYFCASSPLLASNTGELFFGEGSRLTVL.

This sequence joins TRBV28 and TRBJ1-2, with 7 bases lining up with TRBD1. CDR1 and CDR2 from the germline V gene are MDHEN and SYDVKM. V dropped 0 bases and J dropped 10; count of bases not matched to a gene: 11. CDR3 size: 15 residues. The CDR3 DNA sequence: TGTGCCAGCAGTTTATGGGGAGAGGGGGCGCAGGTCTACACCTTC. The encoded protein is CASSLWGEGAQVYTF.

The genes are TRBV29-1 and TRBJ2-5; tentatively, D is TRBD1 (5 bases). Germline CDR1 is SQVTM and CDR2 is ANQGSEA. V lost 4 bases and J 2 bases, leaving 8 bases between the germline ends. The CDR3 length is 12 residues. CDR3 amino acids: CSVGRQQETQYF. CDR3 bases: TGCAGCGTTGGAAGACAGCAAGAGACCCAGTACTTC.

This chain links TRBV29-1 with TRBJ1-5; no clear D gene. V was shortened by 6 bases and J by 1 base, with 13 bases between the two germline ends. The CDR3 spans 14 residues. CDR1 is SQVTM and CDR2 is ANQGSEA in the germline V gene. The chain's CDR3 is CSVASGMSNQPQHF. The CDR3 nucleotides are TGCAGCGTCGCCTCCGGGATGAGCAATCAGCCCCAGCATTTT.

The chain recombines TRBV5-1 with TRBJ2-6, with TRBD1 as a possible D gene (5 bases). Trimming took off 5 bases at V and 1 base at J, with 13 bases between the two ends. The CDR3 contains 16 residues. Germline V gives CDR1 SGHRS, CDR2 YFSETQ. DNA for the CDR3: TGCGCCAGCAGTTTTTCCCAGGGATCTGGGGCCAACGTCCTGACTTTC. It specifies CASSFSQGSGANVLTF.

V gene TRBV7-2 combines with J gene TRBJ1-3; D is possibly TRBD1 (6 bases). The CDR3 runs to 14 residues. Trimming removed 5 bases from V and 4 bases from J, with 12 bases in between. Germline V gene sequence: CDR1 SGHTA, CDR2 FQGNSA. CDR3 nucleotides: TGTGCCAGCAGCCAGGACAGAAGCGGAAACACCATATATTTT. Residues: CASSQDRSGNTIYF.

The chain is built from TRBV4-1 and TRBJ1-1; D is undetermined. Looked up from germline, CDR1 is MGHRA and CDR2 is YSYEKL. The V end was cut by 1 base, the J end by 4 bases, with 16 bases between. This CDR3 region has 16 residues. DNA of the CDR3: TGCGCCAGCAGCCAAGTTGGTCGGGGAGCAGGCACTGAAGCTTTCTTT. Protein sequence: CASSQVGRGAGTEAFF.

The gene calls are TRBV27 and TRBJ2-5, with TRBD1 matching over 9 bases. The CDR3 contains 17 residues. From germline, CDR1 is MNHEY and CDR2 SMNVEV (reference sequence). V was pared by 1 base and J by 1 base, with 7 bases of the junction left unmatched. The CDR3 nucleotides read TGTGCCAGCAGTTTATATACAGGGGGCCTGGTCCAAGAGACCCAGTACTTC. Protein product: CASSLYTGGLVQETQYF.

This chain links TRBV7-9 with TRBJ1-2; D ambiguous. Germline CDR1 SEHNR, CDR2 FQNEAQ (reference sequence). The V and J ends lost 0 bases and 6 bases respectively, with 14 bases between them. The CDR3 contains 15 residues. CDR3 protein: CASSLALAAGDGYTF. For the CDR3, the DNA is TGTGCCAGCAGCTTAGCGCTGGCAGCCGGAGATGGCTACACCTTC.

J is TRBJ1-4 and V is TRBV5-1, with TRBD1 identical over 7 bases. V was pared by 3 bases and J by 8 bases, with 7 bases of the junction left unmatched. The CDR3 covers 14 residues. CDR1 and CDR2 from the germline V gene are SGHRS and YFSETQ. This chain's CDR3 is CASSSEQGNEKLFF. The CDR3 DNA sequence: TGCGCCAGCAGCTCGGAACAGGGGAACGAAAAACTGTTTTTT.

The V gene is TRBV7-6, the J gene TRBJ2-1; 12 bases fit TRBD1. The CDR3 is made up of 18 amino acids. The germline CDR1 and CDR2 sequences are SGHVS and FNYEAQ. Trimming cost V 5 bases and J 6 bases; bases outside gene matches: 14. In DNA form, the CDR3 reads TGTGCCAGCAGCCTAACCCCGGGACAGGGGGCGCAATTCAATGAGCAGTTCTTC. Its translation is CASSLTPGQGAQFNEQFF.

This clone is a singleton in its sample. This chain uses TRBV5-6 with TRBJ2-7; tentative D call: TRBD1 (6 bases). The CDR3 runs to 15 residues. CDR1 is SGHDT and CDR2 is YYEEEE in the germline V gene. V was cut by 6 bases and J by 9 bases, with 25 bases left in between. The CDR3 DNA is TGTGCCAGCACCTTAGGGGCAGCCCCACAGGGTGGGCAGTACTTC. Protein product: CASTLGAAPQGGQYF.

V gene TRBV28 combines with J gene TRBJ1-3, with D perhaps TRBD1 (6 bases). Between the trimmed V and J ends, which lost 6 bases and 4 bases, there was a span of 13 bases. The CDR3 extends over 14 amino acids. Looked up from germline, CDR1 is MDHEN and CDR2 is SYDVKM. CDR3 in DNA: TGTGCCAGCAGGTCTCAGGGGTGGGGAAACACCATATATTTT. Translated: CASRSQGWGNTIYF.

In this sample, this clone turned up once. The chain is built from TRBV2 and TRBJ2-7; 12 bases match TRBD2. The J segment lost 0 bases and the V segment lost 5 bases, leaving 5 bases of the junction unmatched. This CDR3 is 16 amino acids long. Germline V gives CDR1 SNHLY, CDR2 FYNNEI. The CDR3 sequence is CASSIGLAGSSYEQYF. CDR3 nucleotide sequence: TGTGCCAGCAGTATAGGACTAGCGGGAAGCTCCTACGAGCAGTACTTC.

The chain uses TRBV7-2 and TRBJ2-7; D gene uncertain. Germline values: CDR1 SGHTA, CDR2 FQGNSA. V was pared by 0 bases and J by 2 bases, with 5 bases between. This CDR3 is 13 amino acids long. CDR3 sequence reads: CASSLAHPYEQYF. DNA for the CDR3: TGTGCCAGCAGCTTAGCACACCCCTACGAGCAGTACTTC.

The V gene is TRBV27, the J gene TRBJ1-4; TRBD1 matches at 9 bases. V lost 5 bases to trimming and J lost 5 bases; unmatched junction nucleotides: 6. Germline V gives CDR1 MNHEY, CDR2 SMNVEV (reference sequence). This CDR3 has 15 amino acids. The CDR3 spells CASSLHGTGNEKLFF. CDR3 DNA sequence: TGTGCCAGCAGTCTCCACGGGACAGGGAATGAAAAACTGTTTTTT.

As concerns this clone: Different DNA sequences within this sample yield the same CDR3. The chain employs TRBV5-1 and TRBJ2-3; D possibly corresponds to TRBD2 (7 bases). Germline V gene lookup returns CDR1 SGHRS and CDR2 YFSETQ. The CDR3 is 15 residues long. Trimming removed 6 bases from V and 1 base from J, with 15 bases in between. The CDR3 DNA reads TGCGCCAGCACCTTCGGGGGGCTCCGCACAGATACGCAGTATTTT. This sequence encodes CASTFGGLRTDTQYF.

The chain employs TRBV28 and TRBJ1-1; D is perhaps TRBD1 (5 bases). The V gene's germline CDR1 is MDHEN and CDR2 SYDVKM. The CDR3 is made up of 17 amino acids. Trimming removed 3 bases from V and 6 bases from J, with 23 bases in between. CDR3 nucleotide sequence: TGTGCCAGCAGTTTGTCCCTAGGGCAGGGTGGGGTAGCTGAAGCTTTCTTT. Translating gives CASSLSLGQGGVAEAFF. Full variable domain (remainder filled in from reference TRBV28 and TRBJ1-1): DVKVTQSSRYLVKRTGEKVFLECVQDMDHENMFWYRQDPGLGLRLIYFSYDVKMKEKGDIPEGYSVSREKKERFSLILESASTNQTSMYLCASSLSLGQGGVAEAFFGQGTRLTVV.

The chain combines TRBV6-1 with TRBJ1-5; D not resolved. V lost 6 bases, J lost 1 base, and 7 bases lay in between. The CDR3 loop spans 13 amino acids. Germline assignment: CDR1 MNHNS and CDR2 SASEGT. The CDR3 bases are TGTGCCAGCAGACAGAGAAGCAATCAGCCCCAGCATTTT. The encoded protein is CASRQRSNQPQHF.

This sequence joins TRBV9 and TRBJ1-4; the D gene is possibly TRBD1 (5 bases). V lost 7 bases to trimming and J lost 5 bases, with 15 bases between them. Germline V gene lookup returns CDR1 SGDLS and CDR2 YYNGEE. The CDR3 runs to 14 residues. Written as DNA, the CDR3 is TGTGCCAGCGCCAGACCAGGGTCGAATGAAAAACTGTTTTTT. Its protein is CASARPGSNEKLFF.

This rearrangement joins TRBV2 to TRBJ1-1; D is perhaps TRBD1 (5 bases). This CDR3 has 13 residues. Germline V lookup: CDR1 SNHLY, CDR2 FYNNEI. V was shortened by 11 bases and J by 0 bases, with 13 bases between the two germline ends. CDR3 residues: CAGAGPMNTEAFF. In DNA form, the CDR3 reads TGTGCCGGGGCCGGACCCATGAACACTGAAGCTTTCTTT.

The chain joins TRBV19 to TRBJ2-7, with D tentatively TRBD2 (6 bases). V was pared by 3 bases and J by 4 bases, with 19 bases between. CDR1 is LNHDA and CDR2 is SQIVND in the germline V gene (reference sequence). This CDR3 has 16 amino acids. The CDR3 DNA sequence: TGTGCCAGTAGTATCCCCTTTTTCGGGAGTGGGTACGAGCAGTACTTC. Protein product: CASSIPFFGSGYEQYF.